Presented here are 23 T cell receptor beta chains from one specimen sequenced in a study of cytomegalovirus exposure and HLA in healthy donors. 60 Vbeta and 13 Jbeta primers were used in PCR. Profiling relied on immunoSEQ multiplex PCR, and the TCRdb table lists in-frame clones only, not all of them. The sample has 210,000 or so clones, around nine tenths seen once; the top ten hold 0.9% to 1.1%. Source material: PBMCs. The receptor source for this set is a woman under 30 in good health and CMV-seronegative.

The chain has TRBV10-1 and TRBJ2-5; tentative D call: TRBD2 (6 bases). The germline gives CDR1 WNHNN, CDR2 SYGVQD (reference sequence). V was trimmed by 3 bases and J by 1 base, leaving 6 bases between them. This CDR3 has 13 residues. In DNA form, the CDR3 reads TGCGCCAGCAGTGATAGCGGCCAAGAGACCCAGTACTTC. It is translated as CASSDSGQETQYF.

This chain connects TRBV6-6 to TRBJ1-2, with 8 bases lining up with TRBD1. V lost 2 bases, J lost 7 bases, and 9 bases stayed unmatched. The length of the CDR3 is 15 residues. The germline V gene encodes CDR1 MNHNY and CDR2 SVGAGI (reference sequence). The CDR3 region is CASSYVLQGESGYTF. In DNA form, the CDR3 reads TGTGCCAGCAGTTACGTTTTACAGGGGGAATCTGGCTACACCTTC.

V is TRBV9 and J is TRBJ1-2; 7 bases fit TRBD1. Germline trimming cut 3 bases from V and 4 bases from J; bases unmatched to any gene: 15. Germline CDR1 reads SGDLS; CDR2 reads YYNGEE. CDR3 length: 17 amino acids. Written as DNA, the CDR3 is TGTGCCAGCAGCGGTAAAAATCAGGGGGGATCGGTCTATGGCTACACCTTC. Encoded protein: CASSGKNQGGSVYGYTF.

This chain links TRBV9 with TRBJ2-1; D remains ambiguous. The CDR3 totals 13 residues. Germline values: CDR1 SGDLS, CDR2 YYNGEE. The germline V and J ends were trimmed by 0 bases and 9 bases, with 10 bases remaining between them. The CDR3 loop reads CASSVEPASEQFF. The CDR3, as DNA: TGTGCCAGCAGCGTAGAACCCGCGTCTGAGCAGTTCTTC. The whole variable domain, filled in from reference TRBV9 and TRBJ2-1, reads DSGVTQTPKHLITATGQRVTLRCSPRSGDLSVYWYQQSLDQGLQFLIQYYNGEERAKGNILERFSAQQFPDLHSELNLSSLELGDSALYFCASSVEPASEQFFGPGTRLTVL.

This clone was counted only a few times. The chain combines TRBV27 with TRBJ1-2; 12 bases are shared with TRBD1. CDR3 length equals 16 residues. V shed 7 bases and J 4 bases; nucleotides not matched to a gene: 10. Germline CDR1 reads MNHEY; CDR2 reads SMNVEV (reference sequence). CDR3 in amino acids: CASNPGQGAGIYGYTF. The CDR3 coding sequence is TGTGCCAGCAACCCGGGACAGGGGGCAGGTATCTATGGCTACACCTTC.

The V gene is TRBV29-1, the J gene TRBJ2-7, with 9 nucleotides matching TRBD2. V lost 5 bases and J lost 4; bases outside the gene matches: 9. Looked up from germline, CDR1 is SQVTM and CDR2 is ANQGSEA. There are 14 residues in the CDR3. The CDR3 DNA is TGCAGCGTTACAACTGCTAGCGGGGTTTACGAGCAGTACTTC. Protein product: CSVTTASGVYEQYF.

This clone came up a few times. V is TRBV6-5 and J is TRBJ2-4, with 9 bases that match TRBD1. CDR1 is MNHEY, CDR2 SVGAGI, per germline. J lost 8 bases, V lost 6 bases, and 11 bases had no gene match. The CDR3 covers 15 residues. CDR3 DNA: TGTGCCAGCAGCCAAGTGGGACAGGGAAGCGACATTCAGTACTTC. The encoded protein is CASSQVGQGSDIQYF.

The chain links TRBV7-9 to TRBJ2-7, with D unclear. V lost 5 bases and J lost 0, with 17 bases in between. CDR3 length: 16 residues. Germline V CDR1 and CDR2: SEHNR, FQNEAQ (reference sequence). CDR3 in amino acids: CASSPSKGWSSYEQYF. The DNA of the CDR3 is TGTGCCAGCAGCCCTAGTAAAGGTTGGAGCTCCTACGAGCAGTACTTC.

This chain joins TRBV6-1 and TRBJ2-1; TRBD2 matches 11 bases. The ends lost 4 bases at V and 2 bases at J; junction bases unmatched: 4. Germline CDR1 is MNHNS and CDR2 is SASEGT. The CDR3 extends over 16 amino acids. CDR3 amino acids: CASSVTSGGPYNEQFF. The CDR3 DNA follows: TGTGCCAGCAGTGTTACTAGCGGGGGACCCTACAATGAGCAGTTCTTC.

The V call is TRBV6-6, the J call TRBJ1-2; D gene unclear. V lost 5 bases and J lost 3, with 13 bases in between. CDR3 length: 14 amino acids. From germline, CDR1 is MNHNY and CDR2 SVGAGI (reference sequence). DNA for the CDR3: TGTGCCAGCAGTAAATCTTGGAGTGACTATGGCTACACCTTC. Protein: CASSKSWSDYGYTF.

The chain joins TRBV6-1 to TRBJ1-3, with a weak D call TRBD1 (6 bases). CDR1 and CDR2 (germline): MNHNS, SASEGT. This CDR3 has 15 residues. Trimming left V 5 bases short and J 2 bases short, with 13 bases between. This CDR3 reads CASSQQGFPGNTIYF. CDR3 sequence (DNA): TGTGCCAGCAGTCAGCAGGGGTTTCCTGGAAACACCATATATTTT.

The chain employs TRBV6-5 and TRBJ1-2; no firm D call. Between the trimmed V and J ends, which lost 5 bases and 8 bases, there was a span of 12 bases. Looked up from germline, CDR1 is MNHEY and CDR2 is SVGAGI. The CDR3 is 12 residues long. The CDR3 here is CASSPDTWGYTF. CDR3 sequence (DNA): TGTGCCAGCAGTCCAGACACGTGGGGCTACACCTTC.

Regarding this clone: Other DNA variants within this sample encode the same CDR3. The J gene is TRBJ2-3, the V gene TRBV18; TRBD1 matches 10 bases. This CDR3 has 15 amino acids. Trimming removed 6 bases from V and 1 base from J; junction bases left unmatched: 4. Germline CDR1 KGHSH, CDR2 LQKENI. The CDR3 nucleotides are TGTGCCAGCTCCCGCGGGACAGGGGGCACAGATACGCAGTATTTT. Protein sequence: CASSRGTGGTDTQYF. The variable domain in full, completed from reference TRBV18 and TRBJ2-3, reads NAGVMQNPRHLVRRRGQEARLRCSPMKGHSHVYWYRQLPEEGLKFMVYLQKENIIDESGMPKERFSAEFPKEGPSILRIQQVVRGDSAAYFCASSRGTGGTDTQYFGPGTRLTVL.

Remarks on this clone: The germline gene is not matched at one end of the junction; a read error may be the cause. Other DNA sequences within the sample encode an identical CDR3. The V and J genes are TRBV4-3 and TRBJ1-4; TRBD1 aligns across 8 bases. The CDR3 is 15 residues long. CDR1 LGHNA and CDR2 YSLEER come from the germline V gene. CDR3 sequence: CASSHRGLANEKLFF. DNA of the CDR3: TGCGCCAGCAGCCACAGGGGGCTCGCTAATGAAAAACTGTTCTTT.

J is TRBJ2-1 and V is TRBV27, with D perhaps TRBD1 (6 bases). The CDR3 contains 16 residues. The V end lost 10 bases, the J end lost 6 bases, and 25 bases lay between the germline ends. Germline-derived CDR1 and CDR2 are MNHEY and SMNVEV (reference sequence). The CDR3 loop is CAIATLQGFPSNEQFF. CDR3 nucleotides: TGTGCCATCGCCACCCTACAGGGTTTTCCTTCCAATGAGCAGTTCTTC.

The chain uses TRBV6-5 and TRBJ1-4; maybe TRBD1 (5 bases). V lost 0 bases and J lost 4, with 12 bases in between. CDR1 is MNHEY and CDR2 is SVGAGI in the germline V gene. This CDR3 comprises 16 residues. The CDR3 sequence is CASSYSSGEVNEKLFF. CDR3 DNA sequence: TGTGCCAGCAGTTACTCGTCGGGGGAAGTTAATGAAAAACTGTTTTTT.

The CDR3 bases are TGTGCCAGCAGCGTATCAACCGGGACAGGGGTCTCTGGGGCCAACGTCCTGACTTTC. Translation: CASSVSTGTGVSGANVLTF. This sequence joins TRBV9 and TRBJ2-6, with TRBD1 matching over 10 bases. Germline-derived CDR1 and CDR2 are SGDLS and YYNGEE. The CDR3 is 19 residues long. Losses at the gene ends were 1 base for V and 0 bases for J; bases not matched to a gene: 7.

The chain carries TRBV29-1 and TRBJ1-5; TRBD1 agrees at 9 bases. CDR1 and CDR2 from the germline V gene are SQVTM and ANQGSEA. Trimming at V came to 6 bases and at J to 7 bases, leaving 7 bases not matched to a gene. This CDR3 is built from 13 residues. In DNA, the CDR3 is TGCAGCGTCCTGACAGGGGGTGGGCAGCCCCAGCATTTT. This codes for CSVLTGGGQPQHF.

This clone has only a few counts. The chain uses TRBV29-1 and TRBJ1-2, with a tentative D call TRBD1 (5 bases). V was pared by 1 base and J by 2 bases, with 5 bases between. The germline gives CDR1 SQVTM, CDR2 ANQGSEA. The CDR3 loop spans 12 amino acids. The CDR3 loop reads CSVEGTNYGYTF. The CDR3 DNA is TGCAGCGTTGAAGGGACAAACTATGGCTACACCTTC.

The CDR3 reads CASRLTSRTSSFF. The CDR3 nucleotides are TGTGCCAGCAGACTGACTAGTCGCACTTCGTCATTCTTC. V is TRBV7-6 and J is TRBJ2-1, with a weak D call TRBD2 (6 bases). CDR1 SGHVS and CDR2 FNYEAQ come from the germline V gene. The CDR3 spans 13 residues. V was shortened by 6 bases and J by 16 bases, with 22 bases between the two germline ends.

This clone has just one count. The chain is built from TRBV7-9 and TRBJ2-7; TRBD1 is a possible D gene (6 bases). V was trimmed by 5 bases and J by 2 bases, leaving 13 bases between them. The CDR3 is 14 residues long. CDR1 is SEHNR, CDR2 FQNEAQ, per germline (reference sequence). DNA of the CDR3: TGTGCCAGCAGCCTAGGGACAACAACCTACGAGCAGTACTTC. It is translated as CASSLGTTTYEQYF.

In this sample, this clone turned up once. This sequence joins TRBV5-6 and TRBJ2-3, with D perhaps matching TRBD2 (5 bases). The CDR3 loop spans 16 amino acids. CDR1 is SGHDT, CDR2 YYEEEE, per germline. The V and J ends lost 0 bases and 2 bases respectively, with 13 bases between them. CDR3 DNA sequence: TGTGCCAGCAGCTTGGGAGGAGGAATCTTCACAGATACGCAGTATTTT. Its translation: CASSLGGGIFTDTQYF.

The chain combines TRBV7-9 with TRBJ1-2; D is unresolved. CDR3 size: 15 residues. With 3 bases removed from V and 0 bases from J, the gap between germline ends came to 11 bases. Germline CDR1 reads SEHNR; CDR2 reads FQNEAQ (reference sequence). In DNA form, the CDR3 reads TGTGCCAGCAGCTTTCCGCAGGAAGCTAACTATGGCTACACCTTC. Protein product: CASSFPQEANYGYTF. The full variable domain, completed using reference TRBV7-9 and TRBJ1-2, is DTGVSQNPRHKITKRGQNVTFRCDPISEHNRLYWYRQTLGQGPEFLTYFQNEAQLEKSRLLSDRFSAERPKGSFSTLEIQRTEQGDSAMYLCASSFPQEANYGYTFGSGTRLTVV.